This TCR beta chain emerged from a study of cytomegalovirus exposure and HLA in healthy donors. Study details: Some 87 million unique TCRs from HLA-typed donors were held in an early release of data. When fewer than 500 donors were genotyped, more than 70% of them were found to fall in the Caucasian-associated ancestry cluster. Findings of the study overall: Equally common other TCR beta chains were less clonally expanded than HLA-associated ones, a later analysis found.

This clone was picked up a small number of times. The antigen is not known. Amplification used 60 Vbeta primers and 13 Jbeta primers. Libraries were prepared by immunoSEQ multiplex PCR; TCRdb keeps only in-frame clonotypes and omits some of them. The sample contains 100,000 to 150,000 clones, more than 70% of which appear only once. This TCR was recovered from a man in his fifties or sixties in good health and CMV-seropositive. The sample was PBMCs.

CDR3: CASRAGTGGADTQYF. In DNA form, the CDR3 reads TGTGCCAGCAGAGCCGGGACAGGGGGCGCTGATACGCAGTATTTT. The J gene is TRBJ2-3, the V gene TRBV28, with 12 bases fitting TRBD1. V was clipped by 6 bases and J by 6 bases; unmatched bases: 7. The germline CDR1 and CDR2 sequences are MDHEN and SYDVKM. The CDR3 runs to 15 residues.